These T cell receptor beta chains were read from a single sample in a study of cytomegalovirus exposure and HLA in healthy donors. The protocol was immunoSEQ multiplex PCR, while the TCRdb copy is restricted to in-frame clones and leaves out a portion. The sample includes 55,000 to 80,000 clones, 60% to 75% of them seen just once. Material: PBMCs. The receptors here all came from a man aged 35 to 55 in good health and CMV-seropositive. The conserved cysteine and the conserved F or W are not part of the CDR3 here. A D gene is named only where the DNA matches it firmly. A clone size is listed for some rows: how often the clone was seen (once, few, many), or a class if it is expanded.

clone_size	d_call	v_call	j_call	cdr3_aa
.	.	TRBV28	TRBJ2-2	ASSFRAELTGELF
.	.	TRBV28	TRBJ2-2	ASSRGTGELF
.	.	TRBV5-1	TRBJ1-1	ASSSTGWTEAF
.	.	TRBV28	TRBJ2-3	APSPRDTQY
.	.	TRBV9	TRBJ2-5	ASSPWGGAETQY
once	TRBD2	TRBV4-2	TRBJ2-3	ASSQEVAGGPTDTQY
.	TRBD2	TRBV11-3	TRBJ2-7	ASSRSGRSYEQY
once	.	TRBV12-2	TRBJ2-7	ASRLVAGSPYEQY
.	.	TRBV5-1	TRBJ2-5	ASSGGTSGETQY
.	TRBD1	TRBV18	TRBJ1-1	ASSPFKEDRVTEAF
.	.	TRBV4-2	TRBJ1-2	ASSPPLIPLYGYT
.	TRBD1	TRBV18	TRBJ1-4	ARTGTEGEKLF
once	.	TRBV4-3	TRBJ1-1	ASSQDNQHMNTEAF
.	.	TRBV28	TRBJ2-1	ASSSLYNEQF